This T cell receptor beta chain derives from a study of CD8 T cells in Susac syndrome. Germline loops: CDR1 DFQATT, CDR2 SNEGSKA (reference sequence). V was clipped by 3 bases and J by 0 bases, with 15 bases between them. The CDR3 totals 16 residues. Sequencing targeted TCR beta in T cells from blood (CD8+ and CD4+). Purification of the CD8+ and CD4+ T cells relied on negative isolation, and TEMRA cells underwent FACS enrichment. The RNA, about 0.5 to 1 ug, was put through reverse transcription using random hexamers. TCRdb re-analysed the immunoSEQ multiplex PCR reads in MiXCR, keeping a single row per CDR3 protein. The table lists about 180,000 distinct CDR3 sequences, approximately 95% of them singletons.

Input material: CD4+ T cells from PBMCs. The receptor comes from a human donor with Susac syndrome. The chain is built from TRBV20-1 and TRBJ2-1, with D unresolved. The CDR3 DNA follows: TGCAGTGCTAGCCATTATCCCACGAGCTCCTACAATGAGCAGTTCTTC. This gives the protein CSASHYPTSSYNEQFF.